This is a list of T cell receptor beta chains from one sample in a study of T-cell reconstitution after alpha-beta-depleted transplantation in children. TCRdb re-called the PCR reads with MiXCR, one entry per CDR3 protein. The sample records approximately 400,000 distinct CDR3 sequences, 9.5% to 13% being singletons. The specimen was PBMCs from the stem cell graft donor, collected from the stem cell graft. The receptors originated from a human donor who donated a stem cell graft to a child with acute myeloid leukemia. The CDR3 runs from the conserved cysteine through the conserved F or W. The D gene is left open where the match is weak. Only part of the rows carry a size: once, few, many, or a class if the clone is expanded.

CASKPGQGEIDEQFF	TGTGCCAGCAAACCGGGACAGGGGGAAATTGATGAGCAGTTCTTC	-	TRBV9	TRBJ2-1	TRBD1
CATQGHTSDTQYF	TGTGCCACCCAGGGACACACGTCAGATACGCAGTATTTT	many	TRBV6-2/TRBV6-3	TRBJ2-3	-
CSAPPQYGSRERDEQFF	TGCAGTGCTCCACCACAGTACGGGAGCAGAGAACGAGATGAGCAGTTCTTC	-	TRBV20-1	TRBJ2-1	-
CASSFGTGFDQPQHF	TGTGCCAGCAGTTTCGGGACAGGGTTCGATCAGCCCCAGCATTTT	few	TRBV12-3/TRBV12-4	TRBJ1-5	TRBD1
CAISDRDRGVNAGYTF	TGTGCCATCAGTGACCGGGACAGAGGGGTCAATGCTGGCTACACCTTC	few	TRBV10-3	TRBJ1-2	TRBD1
CASSLVLGADTQYF	TGTGCCAGCAGCTTGGTACTAGGGGCAGATACGCAGTATTTT	few	TRBV7-8	TRBJ2-3	-
CASSIQGAQETQYF	TGTGCCAGCAGTATACAGGGGGCTCAAGAGACCCAGTACTTC	-	TRBV12-3/TRBV12-4	TRBJ2-5	TRBD1
CASSELDLPAGASPYDYGYTF	TGTGCCAGCAGTGAATTAGATCTTCCCGCAGGGGCCTCTCCCTACGACTATGGCTACACCTTC	few	TRBV25-1	TRBJ1-2	-
CASSLGYEQFF	TGTGCCAGCAGCTTGGGGTATGAGCAGTTCTTC	many	TRBV5-8	TRBJ2-1	-
CASSQDTGDFYNEQFF	TGTGCCAGCAGCCAAGATACGGGGGACTTCTACAATGAGCAGTTCTTC	-	TRBV4-2	TRBJ2-1	-
CASSVTGAGWPQNEKLFF	TGTGCCAGCAGCGTAACAGGGGCGGGGTGGCCTCAGAATGAAAAACTGTTTTTT	few	TRBV5-5	TRBJ1-4	TRBD1
CATSNPGGPPGTQYF	TGTGCCACCAGCAACCCGGGGGGTCCCCCGGGTACGCAGTATTTT	few	TRBV15	TRBJ2-3	TRBD2
CASNQGPAYEQYF	TGTGCCAGCAATCAGGGACCAGCCTACGAGCAGTACTTC	many	TRBV6-2/TRBV6-3	TRBJ2-7	-